These T cell receptor beta chains were read from a single sample in a study of CD8+ T cells in alopecia areata. The method was immunoSEQ multiplex PCR; TCRdb's version includes in-frame clones alone and lacks a portion of them. The table lists 200,000 to 250,000 clones, 50% to 65% of them singletons. Specimen: CD4+ T cells sorted from blood, collected at week 0. Receptors originate from a human donor with alopecia areata. CDR3s include the opening cysteine and the closing phenylalanine or tryptophan. The order of the fields is V gene, J gene, clone size, D gene, CDR3 DNA, CDR3 protein. The D gene is left open where the match is weak. Some rows have no size entry. The others give once, few or many, or a class for an expanded clone.

V: TRBV19
J: TRBJ1-2
size: .
D: .
DNA: TGTGCCAGTAGTATTCCATCCCGAATTAGAGGCTACACCTTC
CDR3: CASSIPSRIRGYTF

V: TRBV11-2
J: TRBJ2-7
size: few
D: .
DNA: TGTGCCAGCAGCTTATCGCAAAGCTCCTACGAGCAGTACTTC
CDR3: CASSLSQSSYEQYF

V: TRBV7-9
J: TRBJ1-3
size: few
D: .
DNA: TGTGCCAGCAGCTTAGTCGCAGGGATTGGAAACACCATATATTTT
CDR3: CASSLVAGIGNTIYF

V: TRBV2
J: TRBJ2-7
size: medium-sized
D: .
DNA: TGTGCCAGCAGGGAAAACAGCTACGAGCAGTACTTC
CDR3: CASRENSYEQYF

V: TRBV4-1
J: TRBJ2-6
size: .
D: TRBD1
DNA: TGCGCCAGCAGCCAAGGGCTTCAGGGGGCGCGGACTGGGGCCAACGTCCTGACTTTC
CDR3: CASSQGLQGARTGANVLTF

V: TRBV4-2
J: TRBJ1-6
size: .
D: TRBD1
DNA: TGTGCCAGCAGCCTCGATATACCCCGGACAGGCAATTCACCCCTCCACTTT
CDR3: CASSLDIPRTGNSPLHF

V: TRBV30
J: TRBJ2-5
size: .
D: TRBD2
DNA: TGTGCCTGGAGTGGTTGGGGGGGTGAGACCCAGTACTTC
CDR3: CAWSGWGGETQYF

V: TRBV30
J: TRBJ2-6
size: .
D: .
DNA: TGTGCCTGGACACGGGACTCTGGGGCCAACGTCCTGACTTTC
CDR3: CAWTRDSGANVLTF

V: TRBV5-1
J: TRBJ2-4
size: .
D: .
DNA: TGCGCCAGCAGCTTGGAAGCCAAAAACATTCAGTACTTC
CDR3: CASSLEAKNIQYF

V: TRBV11-2
J: TRBJ2-1
size: few
D: .
DNA: TGTGCCAGCAGCTTAATAAGCGGTTTGGCCTACAATGAGCAGTTCTTC
CDR3: CASSLISGLAYNEQFF

V: TRBV30
J: TRBJ1-1
size: once
D: .
DNA: TGTGCCTGGAGTGTACAGGGCCTGAACACTGAAGCTTTCTTT
CDR3: CAWSVQGLNTEAFF

V: TRBV27
J: TRBJ1-5
size: .
D: .
DNA: TGTGCCAGCAGTTGGGGGTCGGGCAATCAGCCCCAGCATTTT
CDR3: CASSWGSGNQPQHF

V: TRBV30
J: TRBJ1-1
size: .
D: TRBD1
DNA: TGTGCCTGGAGCGCTTCAGGGGGCACTGAAGCTTTCTTT
CDR3: CAWSASGGTEAFF

V: TRBV6-1
J: TRBJ2-5
size: .
D: TRBD1
DNA: TGTGCCAGCGAATCGGGACAGGGAGGGGAGACCCAGTACTTC
CDR3: CASESGQGGETQYF

V: TRBV10-3
J: TRBJ2-7
size: few
D: TRBD2
DNA: TGTGCCATCAGGCCAGCGGGAGAGAACGAGCAGTACTTC
CDR3: CAIRPAGENEQYF

V: TRBV5-1
J: TRBJ1-1
size: .
D: .
DNA: TGCGCCAGCAGGTACAGGGAAGGTATCGGCACTGAAGCTTTCTTT
CDR3: CASRYREGIGTEAFF

V: TRBV4-1
J: TRBJ1-2
size: .
D: .
DNA: TGCGCCAGCAGCCAAGATAAGACAGCTGGCTACACCTTC
CDR3: CASSQDKTAGYTF

V: TRBV29-1
J: TRBJ1-1
size: .
D: .
DNA: TGCAGCGCAGGGGACGGCCCTACTGAAGCTTTCTTT
CDR3: CSAGDGPTEAFF

V: TRBV15
J: TRBJ1-2
size: .
D: .
DNA: TGTGCCACCAGCACGCGGCTAGCTAACTATGGCTACACCTTC
CDR3: CATSTRLANYGYTF

V: TRBV5-1
J: TRBJ2-2
size: once
D: .
DNA: TGCGCCAGCAGCGGGGGGAACACCGGGGAGCTGTTTTTT
CDR3: CASSGGNTGELFF

V: TRBV18
J: TRBJ2-2
size: .
D: .
DNA: TGTGCCAGCTCACCATGGTTGGAGGCCGGGGAGCTGTTTTTT
CDR3: CASSPWLEAGELFF

V: TRBV4-2
J: TRBJ2-1
size: .
D: TRBD1
DNA: TGTGCCAGCAGCCAAGATGGGACAGGCGGAAACTATGAGCAGTTCTTC
CDR3: CASSQDGTGGNYEQFF

V: TRBV6-6
J: TRBJ1-1
size: few
D: .
DNA: TGTGCCAGCAGTTACTCGTTCCCAACTGAAGCTTTCTTT
CDR3: CASSYSFPTEAFF

V: TRBV29-1
J: TRBJ2-1
size: .
D: .
DNA: TGCAGCGTTGGGTCCGACTACAATGAGCAGTTCTTC
CDR3: CSVGSDYNEQFF

V: TRBV2
J: TRBJ2-4
size: .
D: .
DNA: TGTGCCAGCACTAGGGACGGTCTAGCCAAAAACATTCAGTACTTC
CDR3: CASTRDGLAKNIQYF

V: TRBV9
J: TRBJ1-2
size: .
D: .
DNA: TGTGCCAGCAGCGTAGTAGGAGGGACCGGCTACACCTTC
CDR3: CASSVVGGTGYTF

V: TRBV30
J: TRBJ1-1
size: .
D: .
DNA: TGTGCCTGGAGGGCGCGGCCGAACACTGAAGCTTTCTTT
CDR3: CAWRARPNTEAFF

V: TRBV7-9
J: TRBJ2-1
size: .
D: .
DNA: TGTGCCAGCAGCCCCAAACAGTTCTTCTCCTACAATGAGCAGTTCTTC
CDR3: CASSPKQFFSYNEQFF

V: TRBV20-1
J: TRBJ1-1
size: few
D: .
DNA: TGCAGTGCAGCGCCGGGTCTTGAAGCTTTCTTT
CDR3: CSAAPGLEAFF

V: TRBV29-1
J: TRBJ2-3
size: .
D: .
DNA: TGCAGCGCTAGGGGGTTCGGCACAGATACGCAGTATTTT
CDR3: CSARGFGTDTQYF

V: TRBV6-1
J: TRBJ2-7
size: .
D: .
DNA: TGTGCCAGCAGCTGGGACGGTGAGCGAGGCTACGAGCAGTACTTC
CDR3: CASSWDGERGYEQYF

V: TRBV19
J: TRBJ1-6
size: few
D: TRBD1
DNA: TGTGCCAGTAGTATAATACGGGGACAGGGGGGAAGATCACCCCTCCACTTT
CDR3: CASSIIRGQGGRSPLHF

V: TRBV27
J: TRBJ2-4
size: few
D: .
DNA: TGTGCCAGCAGGGCCCCCCTAGCCAAAAACATTCAGTACTTC
CDR3: CASRAPLAKNIQYF

V: TRBV7-9
J: TRBJ2-1
size: .
D: TRBD2
DNA: TGTGCCAGCAGCTTAGTACTAGCGGGAGGCTACAATGAGCAGTTCTTC
CDR3: CASSLVLAGGYNEQFF

V: TRBV29-1
J: TRBJ1-6
size: .
D: TRBD1
DNA: TGCAGCATACAATCAGGGGGAAACTCACCCCTCCACTTT
CDR3: CSIQSGGNSPLHF

V: TRBV18
J: TRBJ1-6
size: .
D: TRBD1
DNA: TGTGCCAGCTCACGGGACAGCTCGGCGAATTCACCCCTCCACTTT
CDR3: CASSRDSSANSPLHF

V: TRBV2
J: TRBJ1-2
size: few
D: .
DNA: TGTGCCAGCAGTGACAGGGGTCTGCCCAACTATGGCTACACCTTC
CDR3: CASSDRGLPNYGYTF

V: TRBV7-2
J: TRBJ1-5
size: .
D: .
DNA: TGTGCCAGCAGCTTAGTAAGTGGGCAGCCCCAGCATTTT
CDR3: CASSLVSGQPQHF

V: TRBV30
J: TRBJ2-1
size: .
D: TRBD1
DNA: TGTGCCTGGAGCCCAGGACAGGGATGGAATGAGCAGTTCTTC
CDR3: CAWSPGQGWNEQFF

V: TRBV11-2
J: TRBJ1-6
size: few
D: TRBD1
DNA: TGTGCCAGCAGCTCGAGGACAGGGGGGAGCTCCTATAATTCACCCCTCCACTTT
CDR3: CASSSRTGGSSYNSPLHF

V: TRBV29-1
J: TRBJ2-7
size: few
D: TRBD2
DNA: TGCAGCGTTGGCCGCCGGTCCTCCGGGACTAGCGGGAGTCTGTCCGAGCAGTACTTC
CDR3: CSVGRRSSGTSGSLSEQYF

V: TRBV6-5
J: TRBJ2-7
size: .
D: .
DNA: TGTGCCAGCAGTTATTCCGGGTATTCCTACGAGCAGTACTTC
CDR3: CASSYSGYSYEQYF

V: TRBV9
J: TRBJ1-5
size: .
D: .
DNA: TGTGCCAGCAGTGAGGAGGGAAGCAATCAGCCCCAGCATTTT
CDR3: CASSEEGSNQPQHF

V: TRBV29-1
J: TRBJ2-5
size: .
D: TRBD1
DNA: TGCAGCGCCCGACAGGGACCGGAGACCCAGTACTTC
CDR3: CSARQGPETQYF

V: TRBV4-1
J: TRBJ2-1
size: .
D: .
DNA: TGCGCCAGCAGCCAATGGGTCGGCTACAATGAGCAGTTCTTC
CDR3: CASSQWVGYNEQFF

V: TRBV5-1
J: TRBJ2-7
size: few
D: .
DNA: TGCGCCAGCAGCGGAATCTACGAGCAGTACTTC
CDR3: CASSGIYEQYF

V: TRBV10-3
J: TRBJ1-1
size: few
D: .
DNA: TGTGCCAGCACAGGACCTTTGGACACTGAAGCTTTCTTT
CDR3: CASTGPLDTEAFF

V: TRBV5-1
J: TRBJ2-5
size: .
D: .
DNA: TGCGCCAGCAGCTTGGTCGGGACCGGGCGGGAGACCCAGTACTTC
CDR3: CASSLVGTGRETQYF

V: TRBV29-1
J: TRBJ2-3
size: few
D: TRBD2
DNA: TGCAGCGTTTTAAATCTAGCGGGAGCCACAGATACGCAGTATTTT
CDR3: CSVLNLAGATDTQYF

V: TRBV9
J: TRBJ1-2
size: once
D: TRBD1
DNA: TGTGCCAGCAGCGCATTTGTCCGACAGGGGGGTAAGGATGGCTACACCTTC
CDR3: CASSAFVRQGGKDGYTF

V: TRBV7-9
J: TRBJ2-7
size: few
D: .
DNA: TGTGCCAGCAGCCTGCGGTTGGATTCCTACGAGCAGTACTTC
CDR3: CASSLRLDSYEQYF

V: TRBV30
J: TRBJ2-7
size: .
D: .
DNA: TGTGCCTGGAGTAGACGGAACTCCTACGAGCAGTACTTC
CDR3: CAWSRRNSYEQYF

V: TRBV30
J: TRBJ2-6
size: few
D: .
DNA: TGTGCCTGGAGCCGAATCCGGGTGCGCTCTGGGGCCAACGTCCTGACTTTC
CDR3: CAWSRIRVRSGANVLTF

V: TRBV7-9
J: TRBJ1-2
size: few
D: .
DNA: TGTGCCAGCAGGGCTCATGGCTACACCTTC
CDR3: CASRAHGYTF

V: TRBV7-9
J: TRBJ2-6
size: .
D: .
DNA: TGTGCCAGCAGCCCCTGGTGGGAACAGGCCAACGTCCTGACTTTC
CDR3: CASSPWWEQANVLTF

V: TRBV5-1
J: TRBJ2-3
size: few
D: .
DNA: TGCGCCAGCAGCTTGGCCCTCCGGGCCACAGATACGCAGTATTTT
CDR3: CASSLALRATDTQYF

V: TRBV7-9
J: TRBJ1-1
size: .
D: TRBD1
DNA: TGTGCCAGCAGCTTAACAGGGGCGAACACTGAAGCTTTCTTT
CDR3: CASSLTGANTEAFF

V: TRBV5-1
J: TRBJ2-7
size: once
D: .
DNA: TGCGCCAGCAGCCTCAAATGGCAGTCAACTACCTACGAGCAGTACTTC
CDR3: CASSLKWQSTTYEQYF

V: TRBV29-1
J: TRBJ1-3
size: few
D: .
DNA: TGCAGCGTTGTATTAAGTAGTAACACCATATATTTT
CDR3: CSVVLSSNTIYF

V: TRBV6-4
J: TRBJ1-6
size: .
D: .
DNA: TGTGCCAGCAGTGACACCCAGGAATCACCCCTCCACTTT
CDR3: CASSDTQESPLHF